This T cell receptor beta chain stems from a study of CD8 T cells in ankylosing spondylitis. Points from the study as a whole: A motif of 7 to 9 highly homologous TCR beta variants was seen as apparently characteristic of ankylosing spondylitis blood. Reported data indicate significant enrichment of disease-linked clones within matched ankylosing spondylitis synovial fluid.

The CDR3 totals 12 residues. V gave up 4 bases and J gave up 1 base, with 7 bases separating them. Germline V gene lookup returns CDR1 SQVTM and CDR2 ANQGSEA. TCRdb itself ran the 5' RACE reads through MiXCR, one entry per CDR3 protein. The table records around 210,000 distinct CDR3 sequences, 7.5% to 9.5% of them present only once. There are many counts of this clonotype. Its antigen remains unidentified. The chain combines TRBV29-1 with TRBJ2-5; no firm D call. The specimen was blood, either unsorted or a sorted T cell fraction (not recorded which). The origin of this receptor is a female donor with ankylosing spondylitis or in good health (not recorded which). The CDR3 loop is CSVGAGQETQYF. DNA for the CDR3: TGCAGCGTTGGGGCCGGCCAAGAGACCCAGTACTTC.